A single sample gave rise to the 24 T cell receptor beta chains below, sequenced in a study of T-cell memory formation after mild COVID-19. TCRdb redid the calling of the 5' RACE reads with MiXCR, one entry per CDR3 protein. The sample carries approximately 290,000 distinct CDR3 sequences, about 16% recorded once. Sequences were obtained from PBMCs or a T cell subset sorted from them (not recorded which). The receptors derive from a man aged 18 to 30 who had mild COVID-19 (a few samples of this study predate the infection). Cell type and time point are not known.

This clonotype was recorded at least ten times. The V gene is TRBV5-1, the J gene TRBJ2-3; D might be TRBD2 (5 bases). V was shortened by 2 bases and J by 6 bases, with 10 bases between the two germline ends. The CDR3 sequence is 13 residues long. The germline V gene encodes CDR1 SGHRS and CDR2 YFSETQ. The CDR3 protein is CASSFYPGDTQYF. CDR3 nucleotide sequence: TGCGCCAGCAGCTTCTACCCGGGGGATACGCAGTATTTT. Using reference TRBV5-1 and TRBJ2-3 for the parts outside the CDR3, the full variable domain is KAGVTQTPRYLIKTRGQQVTLSCSPISGHRSVSWYQQTPGQGLQFLFEYFSETQRNKGNFPGRFSGRQFSNSRSEMNVSTLELGDSALYLCASSFYPGDTQYFGPGTRLTVL.

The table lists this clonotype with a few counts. CDR3 sequence reads: CASSKTGSPYNEQFF. CDR3 in DNA: TGCGCCAGCAGCAAAACAGGGTCTCCCTACAATGAGCAGTTCTTC. The V gene is TRBV5-1, the J gene TRBJ2-1, with a tentative D call TRBD1 (6 bases). The CDR3 has 15 amino acids. CDR1 and CDR2 (germline): SGHRS, YFSETQ. The ends were cut back, 4 bases at V and 2 bases at J, with 13 bases in the middle.

CDR3 region: CASVSSGGSGEQFF. DNA for the CDR3: TGTGCCAGCGTCTCTAGCGGGGGATCGGGTGAGCAGTTCTTC. V gene TRBV6-5 combines with J gene TRBJ2-1, with 10 bases identical to TRBD2. V shed 8 bases and J 9 bases; nucleotides not matched to a gene: 10. The CDR3 extends over 14 amino acids. Germline V gene lookup returns CDR1 MNHEY and CDR2 SVGAGI.

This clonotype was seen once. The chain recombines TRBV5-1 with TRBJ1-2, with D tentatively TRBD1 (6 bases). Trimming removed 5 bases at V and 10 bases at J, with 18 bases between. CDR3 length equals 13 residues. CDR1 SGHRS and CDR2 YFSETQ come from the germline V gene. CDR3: CASSPGTPLDYTF. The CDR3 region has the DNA TGCGCCAGCAGTCCCGGGACACCGTTAGACTACACCTTC.

CDR3 nucleotides: TGCAGTGCTACCCGTGCTGGCGGGGGGACCCACCCCATCGGGCAGTATTTT. It encodes CSATRAGGGTHPIGQYF. The chain employs TRBV20-1 and TRBJ2-3, with 8 positions matching TRBD2. The CDR3 runs 17 residues. V was pared by 4 bases and J by 11 bases, with 23 bases of the junction left unmatched. The germline gives CDR1 DFQATT, CDR2 SNEGSKA (reference sequence).

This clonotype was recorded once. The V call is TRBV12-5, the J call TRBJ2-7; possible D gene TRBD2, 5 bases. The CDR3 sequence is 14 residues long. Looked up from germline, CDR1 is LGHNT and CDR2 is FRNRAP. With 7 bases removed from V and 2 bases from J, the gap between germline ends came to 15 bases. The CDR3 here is CASALRGAPYEQYF. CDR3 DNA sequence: TGTGCTAGTGCCTTACGGGGAGCTCCCTACGAGCAGTACTTC.

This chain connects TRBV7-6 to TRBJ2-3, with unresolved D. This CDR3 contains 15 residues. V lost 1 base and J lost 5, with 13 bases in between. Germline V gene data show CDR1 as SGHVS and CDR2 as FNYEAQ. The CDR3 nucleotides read TGTGCCAGCAGCTTAGGCGACCAGGACCTAGATACGCAGTATTTT. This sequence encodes CASSLGDQDLDTQYF.

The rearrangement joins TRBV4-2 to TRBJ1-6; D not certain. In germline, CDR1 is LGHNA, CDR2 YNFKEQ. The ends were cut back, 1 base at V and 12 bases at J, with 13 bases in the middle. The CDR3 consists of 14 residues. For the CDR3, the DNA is TGTGCCAGCAGCCAAGGGACCCAAGGAATACCCCTCCACTTT. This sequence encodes CASSQGTQGIPLHF.

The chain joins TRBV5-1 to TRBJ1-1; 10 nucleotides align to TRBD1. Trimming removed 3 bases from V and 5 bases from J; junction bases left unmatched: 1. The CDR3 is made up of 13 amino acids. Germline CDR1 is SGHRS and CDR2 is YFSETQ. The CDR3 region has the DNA TGCGCCAGCAGCTGGGGACAGGGGACTGAAGCTTTCTTT. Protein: CASSWGQGTEAFF.

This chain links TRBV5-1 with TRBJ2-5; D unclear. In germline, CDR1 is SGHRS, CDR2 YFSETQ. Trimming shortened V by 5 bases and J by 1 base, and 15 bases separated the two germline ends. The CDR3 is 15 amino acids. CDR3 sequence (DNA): TGCGCCAGCAGAGGTTCAGGAACGGCCCAAGAGACCCAGTACTTC. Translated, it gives CASRGSGTAQETQYF. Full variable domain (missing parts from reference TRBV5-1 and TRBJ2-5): KAGVTQTPRYLIKTRGQQVTLSCSPISGHRSVSWYQQTPGQGLQFLFEYFSETQRNKGNFPGRFSGRQFSNSRSEMNVSTLELGDSALYLCASRGSGTAQETQYFGPGTRLLVL.

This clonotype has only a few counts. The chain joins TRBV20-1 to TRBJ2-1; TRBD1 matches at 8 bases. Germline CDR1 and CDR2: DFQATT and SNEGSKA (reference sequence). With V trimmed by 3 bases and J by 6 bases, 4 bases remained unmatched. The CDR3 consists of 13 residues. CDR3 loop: CSARGQVLNEQFF. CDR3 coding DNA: TGCAGTGCTAGGGGACAGGTCCTCAATGAGCAGTTCTTC.

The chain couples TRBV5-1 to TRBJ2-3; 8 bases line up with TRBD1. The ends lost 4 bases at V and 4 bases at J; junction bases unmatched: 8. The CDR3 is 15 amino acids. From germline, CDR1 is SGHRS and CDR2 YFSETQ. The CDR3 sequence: CASSLRTGPADTQYF. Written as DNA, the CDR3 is TGCGCCAGCAGCCTTCGGACAGGGCCGGCAGATACGCAGTATTTT.

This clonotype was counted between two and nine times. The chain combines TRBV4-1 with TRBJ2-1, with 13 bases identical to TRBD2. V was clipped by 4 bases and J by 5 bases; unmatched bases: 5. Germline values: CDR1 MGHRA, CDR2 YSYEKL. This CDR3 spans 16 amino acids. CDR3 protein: CASSRTSGGLNNEQFF. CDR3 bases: TGCGCCAGCAGCCGGACTAGCGGGGGACTTAACAATGAGCAGTTCTTC.

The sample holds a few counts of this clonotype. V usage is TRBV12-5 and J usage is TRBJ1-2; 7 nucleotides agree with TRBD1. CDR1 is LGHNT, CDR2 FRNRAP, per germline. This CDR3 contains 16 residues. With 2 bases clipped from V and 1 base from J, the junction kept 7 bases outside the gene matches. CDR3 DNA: TGTGCTAGTGGTTTGTGTTGCAGGGGGAGTAACTATGGCTACACCTTC. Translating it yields CASGLCCRGSNYGYTF.

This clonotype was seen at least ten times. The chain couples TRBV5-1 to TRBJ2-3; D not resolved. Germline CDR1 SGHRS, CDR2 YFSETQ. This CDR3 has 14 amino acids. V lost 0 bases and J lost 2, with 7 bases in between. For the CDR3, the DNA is TGCGCCAGCAGCTTGGACTTTTCCACAGATACGCAGTATTTT. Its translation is CASSLDFSTDTQYF.

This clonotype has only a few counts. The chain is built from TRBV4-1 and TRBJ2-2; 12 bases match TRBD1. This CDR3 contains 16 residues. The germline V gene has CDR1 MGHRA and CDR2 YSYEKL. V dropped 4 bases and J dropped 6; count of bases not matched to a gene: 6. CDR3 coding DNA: TGCGCCAGCAGCCCCTCCGGGACAGGGGGCCCCGGGGAGCTGTTTTTT. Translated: CASSPSGTGGPGELFF.

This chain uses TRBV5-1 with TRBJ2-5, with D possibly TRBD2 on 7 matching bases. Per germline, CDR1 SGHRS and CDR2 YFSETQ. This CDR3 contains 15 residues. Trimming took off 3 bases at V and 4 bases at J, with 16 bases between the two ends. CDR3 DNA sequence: TGCGCCAGCAGCTCTCAGGCGGGGGCCACAGAGACCCAGTACTTC. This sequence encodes CASSSQAGATETQYF.

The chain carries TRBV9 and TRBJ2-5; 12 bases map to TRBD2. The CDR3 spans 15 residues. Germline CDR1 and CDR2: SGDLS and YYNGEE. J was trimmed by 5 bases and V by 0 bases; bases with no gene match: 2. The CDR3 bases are TGTGCCAGCAGCGTAGCTACTAGCGGGGGGGAGACCCAGTACTTC. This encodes CASSVATSGGETQYF.

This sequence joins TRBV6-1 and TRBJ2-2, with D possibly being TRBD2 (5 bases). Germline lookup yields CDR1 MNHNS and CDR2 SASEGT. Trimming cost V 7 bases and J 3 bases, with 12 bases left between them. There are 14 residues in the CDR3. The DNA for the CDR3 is TGTGCCAGCATCACAACGGGGTACACCGGGGAGCTGTTTTTT. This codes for CASITTGYTGELFF.

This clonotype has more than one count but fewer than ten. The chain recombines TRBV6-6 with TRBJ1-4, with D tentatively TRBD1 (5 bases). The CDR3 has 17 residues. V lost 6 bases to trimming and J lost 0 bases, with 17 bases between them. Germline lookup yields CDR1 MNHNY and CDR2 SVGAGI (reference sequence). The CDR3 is CASRPRRDRPTNEKLFF. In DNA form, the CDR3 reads TGTGCCAGCAGACCTAGGAGGGACCGTCCAACTAATGAAAAACTGTTTTTT.

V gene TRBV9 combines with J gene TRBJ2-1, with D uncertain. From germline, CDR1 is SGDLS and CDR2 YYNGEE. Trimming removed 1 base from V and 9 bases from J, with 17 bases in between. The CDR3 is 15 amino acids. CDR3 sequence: CASSVYSATVGEQFF. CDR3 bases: TGTGCCAGCAGCGTATACTCCGCAACCGTTGGTGAGCAGTTCTTC.

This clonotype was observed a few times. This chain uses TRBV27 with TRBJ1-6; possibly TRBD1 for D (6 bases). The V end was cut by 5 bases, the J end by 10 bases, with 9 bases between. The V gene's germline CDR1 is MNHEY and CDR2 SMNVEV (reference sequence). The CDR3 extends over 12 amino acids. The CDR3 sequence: CASSTGLSPLHF. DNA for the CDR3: TGTGCCAGCAGTACAGGGTTGTCACCCCTCCACTTT.

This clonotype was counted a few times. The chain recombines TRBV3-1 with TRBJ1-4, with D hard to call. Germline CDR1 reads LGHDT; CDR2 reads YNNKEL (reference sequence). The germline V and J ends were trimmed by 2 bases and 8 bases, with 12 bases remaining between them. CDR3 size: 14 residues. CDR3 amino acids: CASSQPHLGEKLFF. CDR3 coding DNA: TGTGCCAGCAGCCAACCACACCTAGGCGAAAAACTGTTTTTT. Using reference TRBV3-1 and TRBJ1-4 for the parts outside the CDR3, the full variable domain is DTAVSQTPKYLVTQMGNDKSIKCEQNLGHDTMYWYKQDSKKFLKIMFSYNNKELIINETVPNRFSPKSPDKAHLNLHINSLELGDSAVYFCASSQPHLGEKLFFGSGTQLSVL.

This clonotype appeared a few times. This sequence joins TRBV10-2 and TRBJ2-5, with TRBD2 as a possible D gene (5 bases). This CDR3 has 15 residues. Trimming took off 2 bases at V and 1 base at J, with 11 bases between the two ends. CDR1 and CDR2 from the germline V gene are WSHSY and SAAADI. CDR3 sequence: CASSEPLGLQETQYF. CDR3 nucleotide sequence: TGCGCCAGCAGTGAGCCACTAGGCCTCCAAGAGACCCAGTACTTC.